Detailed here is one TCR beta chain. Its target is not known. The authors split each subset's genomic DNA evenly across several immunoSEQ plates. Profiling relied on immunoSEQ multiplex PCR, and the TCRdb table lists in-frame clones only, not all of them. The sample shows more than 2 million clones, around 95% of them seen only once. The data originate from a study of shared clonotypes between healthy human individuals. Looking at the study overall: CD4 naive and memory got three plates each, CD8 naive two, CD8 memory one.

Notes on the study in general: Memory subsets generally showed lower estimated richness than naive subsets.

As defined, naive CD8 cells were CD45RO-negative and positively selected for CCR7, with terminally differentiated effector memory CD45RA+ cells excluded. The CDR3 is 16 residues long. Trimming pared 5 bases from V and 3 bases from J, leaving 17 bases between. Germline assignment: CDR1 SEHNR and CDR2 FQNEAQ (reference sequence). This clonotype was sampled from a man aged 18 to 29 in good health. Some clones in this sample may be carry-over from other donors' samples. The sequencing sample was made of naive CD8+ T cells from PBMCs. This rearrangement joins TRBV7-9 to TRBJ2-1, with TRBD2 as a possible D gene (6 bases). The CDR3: CASSPLEGLHYNEQFF. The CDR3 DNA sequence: TGTGCCAGCAGCCCCCTTGAGGGACTGCACTACAATGAGCAGTTCTTC.